These 15 T cell receptor beta chains came from one sample sequenced in a study of blood T cells in healthy people across ages. A second PCR of about 6 to 11 cycles used a sample-barcoded 5' primer and a J-beta primer mix. TCRdb independently ran MiXCR on the 5' RACE reads; one entry per CDR3 protein. This sample yields some 1.4 million distinct CDR3 sequences, of which approximately 40% are seen a single time; roughly 7.9% belongs to the top ten. The sequencing sample was made of blood. The receptors were sampled from a woman aged 18-29 years in good health.

This clonotype has more than one count but fewer than ten. V is TRBV7-2 and J is TRBJ2-5; 10 nucleotides align to TRBD2. With V trimmed by 5 bases and J by 5 bases, 17 bases remained unmatched. Germline V gives CDR1 SGHTA, CDR2 FQGNSA. This CDR3 spans 18 amino acids. Here the CDR3 reads CASSRPGLALPRLETQYF. The CDR3 bases are TGTGCCAGCAGCCGCCCGGGACTAGCGCTCCCGCGGTTGGAGACCCAGTACTTC. The full variable domain, rest sourced from reference TRBV7-2 and TRBJ2-5, is GAGVSQSPSNKVTEKGKDVELRCDPISGHTALYWYRQSLGQGLEFLIYFQGNSAPDKSGLPSDRFSAERTGGSVSTLTIQRTQQEDSAVYLCASSRPGLALPRLETQYFGPGTRLLVL.

This clonotype has only one observation. This chain connects TRBV27 to TRBJ1-1, with a tentative D call TRBD1 (6 bases). V dropped 4 bases and J dropped 6 bases, with 15 bases sitting between them. The germline gives CDR1 MNHEY, CDR2 SMNVEV (reference sequence). This CDR3 is built from 14 residues. CDR3 region: CASSSLTGAAEAFF. Written as DNA, the CDR3 is TGTGCCAGCAGTTCATTGACGGGGGCGGCTGAAGCTTTCTTT.

The chain combines TRBV6-2 or TRBV6-3 with TRBJ2-1; 8 bases agree with TRBD2. Unmatched junction bases numbered 3, after V lost 5 bases and J lost 0 bases. The CDR3 loop spans 15 amino acids. Germline V gives CDR1 MNHEY, CDR2 SVGEGT. CDR3 nucleotides: TGTGCCAGCAGTCCCCGGGAGGGCTCCTACAATGAGCAGTTCTTC. Its translation: CASSPREGSYNEQFF.

This clonotype was seen more than once but under ten times. The chain uses TRBV10-3 and TRBJ1-1; D possibly corresponds to TRBD1 (6 bases). CDR1 and CDR2 (germline): ENHRY, SYGVKD. The germline V and J ends were trimmed by 3 bases and 5 bases, with 16 bases remaining between them. CDR3 size: 15 residues. In DNA, the CDR3 is TGTGCCATCAGTGACCCGAGACCAGGGGTGACTGAAGCTTTCTTT. As protein: CAISDPRPGVTEAFF.

This clonotype was detected only a few times. The chain employs TRBV12-3 or TRBV12-4 and TRBJ2-3; no clear D gene. Trimming removed 6 bases at V and 6 bases at J, with 16 bases between. The CDR3 sequence is 14 residues long. The CDR3 sequence is CASRDGARADTQYF. CDR3 DNA: TGTGCCAGCAGGGACGGAGCAAGAGCGGATACGCAGTATTTT.

This rearrangement joins TRBV20-1 to TRBJ2-3; 9 bases agree with TRBD1. The CDR3 spans 14 residues. With 1 base clipped from V and 6 bases from J, the junction kept 5 bases outside the gene matches. The germline V gene encodes CDR1 DFQATT and CDR2 SNEGSKA (reference sequence). The CDR3 reads CSARGGTGIDTQYF. In nucleotides, the CDR3 is TGCAGTGCTAGAGGGGGGACAGGGATCGATACGCAGTATTTT.

The chain employs TRBV20-1 and TRBJ2-2; possibly TRBD1 or TRBD2 for D (5 bases each). The CDR3 has 13 residues. Trimming took 3 bases from V and 4 from J, leaving 9 bases between them. Germline loops: CDR1 DFQATT, CDR2 SNEGSKA (reference sequence). Here the CDR3 reads CSARDGGTGELFF. DNA of the CDR3: TGCAGTGCTAGGGATGGGGGCACCGGGGAGCTGTTTTTT.

The rearrangement links TRBV2 to TRBJ2-5; D is undetermined. Deletions cut 10 bases from V and 4 bases from J, with 10 bases between. The CDR3 totals 11 residues. Germline values: CDR1 SNHLY, CDR2 FYNNEI. For the CDR3, the DNA is TGTGCCACCAATCGTGGAGAGACCCAGTACTTC. Translating gives CATNRGETQYF.

V gene TRBV7-2 combines with J gene TRBJ1-4; a possible D gene is TRBD1 (5 bases). Trimming cost V 6 bases and J 4 bases, with 18 bases left between them. Per germline, CDR1 SGHTA and CDR2 FQGNSA. The CDR3 has 16 amino acids. The CDR3 bases are TGTGCCAGCAGTTATATCGGGGCGGACCGTAATGAAAAACTGTTTTTT. Amino acid sequence: CASSYIGADRNEKLFF.

The rearrangement joins TRBV20-1 to TRBJ2-3, with TRBD2 matching 8 bases. J lost 6 bases, V lost 6 bases, and 14 bases had no gene match. Germline V lookup: CDR1 DFQATT, CDR2 SNEGSKA (reference sequence). The CDR3 sequence is 15 residues long. As DNA, the CDR3 is TGCAGTGCCCGCGACCCGGGGGGGAGGGTCGATACGCAGTATTTT. It translates to CSARDPGGRVDTQYF.

V and J are TRBV20-1 and TRBJ2-3; TRBD2 matches 10 bases. V was pared by 3 bases and J by 5 bases, with 5 bases of the junction left unmatched. The germline V gene has CDR1 DFQATT and CDR2 SNEGSKA (reference sequence). CDR3 length equals 14 residues. In DNA form, the CDR3 reads TGCAGTGCTAGGCCTAGCGGGAGTGGAGATACGCAGTATTTT. This gives the protein CSARPSGSGDTQYF.

This chain connects TRBV5-5 to TRBJ2-7; 8 bases agree with TRBD2. Germline CDR1 SGHKS, CDR2 YYEKEE (reference sequence). Trimming took 3 bases from V and 7 from J; bases not matched to a gene: 9. CDR3 length: 14 residues. The CDR3 loop is CASSSRGGPNEQYF. The CDR3 bases are TGTGCCAGCAGCTCCCGGGGGGGGCCGAATGAGCAGTACTTC.

This rearrangement joins TRBV5-1 to TRBJ2-3; D is unresolved. Trimming stripped 5 bases from V and 2 bases from J, with 12 bases between. CDR3 length: 14 amino acids. CDR1 is SGHRS, CDR2 YFSETQ, per germline. The CDR3 DNA is TGCGCCAGCAGATCTAGAAGGAACACAGATACGCAGTATTTT. Protein: CASRSRRNTDTQYF.

This clonotype was counted a single time. This rearrangement joins TRBV7-6 to TRBJ2-1, with 7 bases aligning to TRBD2. The J call is uncertain, as TRBJ2-7 better fits the DNA end. Germline-derived CDR1 and CDR2 are SGHVS and FNYEAQ. This CDR3 is 16 amino acids long. In DNA, the CDR3 is TGTGCCAGCAGCGTGACTAGCCGTCTTGCCTACAATGAGCAGTACTTC. Its translation: CASSVTSRLAYNEQYF.

Only one count was recorded for this clonotype. V usage is TRBV12-3 or TRBV12-4 and J usage is TRBJ1-1, with a tentative D call TRBD1 (5 bases). The CDR3 covers 12 residues. V was trimmed by 5 bases and J by 4 bases, leaving 8 bases between them. The CDR3 region is CASSTGLTEAFF. In DNA form, the CDR3 reads TGTGCCAGCAGTACGGGGCTCACTGAAGCTTTCTTT.